This is a list of T cell receptor beta chains from one sample in a study of blood T cells in healthy people across ages. TCRdb re-called the 5' RACE reads with MiXCR, one entry per CDR3 protein. Of about 680,000 distinct CDR3 sequences listed, approximately 50% are singletons. Sequencing input: blood. Receptor source: a woman aged 60-75 years in good health. CDR3s include the opening cysteine and the closing phenylalanine or tryptophan. Each record gives: clone size, D gene, V gene, CDR3 length, J gene, CDR3 DNA, CDR3 protein. A D gene is named only where the DNA matches it firmly. Part of the rows lack a size; the others show once, few, many or a class for expanded clones.

>-|-|TRBV5-1|14|TRBJ1-1
TGCGCCAGCAGCCCGACGAGGTCTGAGGGTGAAGCTTTCTTT
CASSPTRSEGEAFF
>-|TRBD2|TRBV12-3/TRBV12-4|16|TRBJ2-1
TGTGCCAGCAGTTTGGATAGGACTAGCGGGAGAGGGAAGCAGTTCTTC
CASSLDRTSGRGKQFF
>-|TRBD1|TRBV10-3|12|TRBJ2-3
TGTGCCATCAGTGGAGAGGGGGCTGCGCAGTATTTT
CAISGEGAAQYF
>few|-|TRBV28|13|TRBJ2-3
TGTGCCAGCACTGGGACGTACTTCGGTACGCAGTATTTT
CASTGTYFGTQYF
>-|-|TRBV20-1|16|TRBJ2-1
TGCAGTGCTAGGAGTGCTAGCGAACAAGCCTACAATGAGCAGTTCTTC
CSARSASEQAYNEQFF
>-|TRBD2|TRBV25-1|16|TRBJ2-5
TGTGCCAGCAGTGAATTGGCTAGCGGGGCCCAAGAGACCCAGTACTTC
CASSELASGAQETQYF
>-|TRBD1|TRBV7-2|15|TRBJ1-1
TGTGCCAGCAGGTCAACCGGGACAGGGGTCACTGAAGCTTTCTTT
CASRSTGTGVTEAFF
>-|-|TRBV27|14|TRBJ1-1
TGTGCCAGCAGTCTTTACGGTAGGAACACTGAAGCTTTCTTT
CASSLYGRNTEAFF
>few|-|TRBV2|15|TRBJ2-7
TGTGCCAGCAGTGGGGGCAGGGGATGGAAAAACGAGCAGTACTTC
CASSGGRGWKNEQYF
>-|-|TRBV4-2|13|TRBJ2-1
TGTGCCAGCAGCCAAGAGGACTACAATGAGCAGTTCTTC
CASSQEDYNEQFF
>-|TRBD1|TRBV20-1|14|TRBJ2-7
TGCAGTGCTAGCAAAGCGACAGGGGGGTACGAGCAGTACTTC
CSASKATGGYEQYF
>-|-|TRBV30|14|TRBJ1-1
TGTGCCTGGACCCCCGGACCGAGAGGCACTGAAGCTTTCTTT
CAWTPGPRGTEAFF
>-|TRBD1|TRBV12-3/TRBV12-4|14|TRBJ2-7
TGTGCCAGCAGTGTGGCAGGGGGTTTGTACGAGCAGTACTTC
CASSVAGGLYEQYF
>-|-|TRBV10-3|17|TRBJ2-2
TGTGCCATCAGTGAGTCTCTTTCAACAGGGAACACCGGGGAGCTGTTTTTT
CAISESLSTGNTGELFF
>-|-|TRBV6-6|14|TRBJ1-1
TGTGCCAGCAGTTACGACCTGCGGGACACTGAAGCTTTCTTT
CASSYDLRDTEAFF
>-|-|TRBV5-8|17|TRBJ2-1
TGTGCCAGCAGCTTGGTGCAGCGACCAAGCTCCTACAATGAGCAGTTCTTC
CASSLVQRPSSYNEQFF
>few|-|TRBV25-1|12|TRBJ1-6
TGTGCCAGCAGTGAATATAGTTCACCCCTCCACTTT
CASSEYSSPLHF
>-|-|TRBV5-6|12|TRBJ1-4
TGTGCCAGCAGCTTTCAAAGGGGAAAACTGTTTTTT
CASSFQRGKLFF
>-|-|TRBV9|14|TRBJ2-7
TGTGCCAGCAGCGTAGGAGGGAGCGGATACGAGCAGTACTTC
CASSVGGSGYEQYF
>-|-|TRBV3-1|12|TRBJ2-7
TGTGCCAGCAGCCAGGTTTACTACGAGCAGTACTTC
CASSQVYYEQYF
>-|-|TRBV7-2|15|TRBJ1-6
TGTGCCAGCAGCCTTCGGGACGGCTTAAATTCACCCCTCCACTTT
CASSLRDGLNSPLHF
>-|-|TRBV6-5|14|TRBJ2-7
TGTGCCAGCAGTCCCAGGACTGATCCCTACGAGCAGTACTTC
CASSPRTDPYEQYF
>-|-|TRBV6-2/TRBV6-3|18|TRBJ2-5
TGTGCCAGCAGGACAGACTCGATCTACCATGAAAACCAAGAGACCCAGTACTTC
CASRTDSIYHENQETQYF
>-|-|TRBV13|15|TRBJ2-7
TGTGCCAGCAGCCGACTGGGGCAGGGCACCTACGAGCAGTACTTC
CASSRLGQGTYEQYF
>-|TRBD1|TRBV9|15|TRBJ2-5
TGTGCCAGCAGCGGCTCAGGGGGCGCCGTAGAGACCCAGTACTTC
CASSGSGGAVETQYF
>-|-|TRBV2|13|TRBJ1-2
TGTGCCAGCAGCCCGGCGTCAGTGACGGGCTACACTTTC
CASSPASVTGYTF
>-|-|TRBV6-5|14|TRBJ2-1
TGTGCCAGCAGTCGACTATATTCGGTCCATGAGCAGTTCTTC
CASSRLYSVHEQFF
>-|TRBD1|TRBV7-2|15|TRBJ1-5
TGTGCCAGCAGCTTTAGAGTTACAGGGGTTCAGCCCCAGCATTTT
CASSFRVTGVQPQHF
>-|-|TRBV7-2|16|TRBJ2-1
TGTGCCAGCAGCTTATGGTTAGCGCCGACCTACAATGAGCAGTTCTTC
CASSLWLAPTYNEQFF
>-|TRBD1|TRBV7-8|16|TRBJ2-7
TGTGCCAGCAGCTTAGATGGGCAGGGGGATACCTACGAGCAGTACTTC
CASSLDGQGDTYEQYF